The table lists the clone carrying this T cell receptor (beta chain) with a count of one. V dropped 0 bases and J dropped 5 bases, with 9 bases sitting between them. The V gene's germline CDR1 is SGHRS and CDR2 YFSETQ. The CDR3 has 14 amino acids. The data stem from a study of control samples from healthy donors and cancer patients. Repertoires were generated with immunoSEQ multiplex PCR, while TCRdb's copy carries only in-frame clones and drops some. Among around 100,000 clones, roughly 90% were seen once, and the ten largest hold around 2.8%. The sequence was collected from a human donor in good health. The donor label of this sample is uncertain. The chain links TRBV5-1 to TRBJ1-5, with D unclear. Specimen: blood. The DNA of the CDR3 is TGCGCCAGCAGCTTGGACAGCGGAGATCAGCCCCAGCATTTT. It encodes CASSLDSGDQPQHF.